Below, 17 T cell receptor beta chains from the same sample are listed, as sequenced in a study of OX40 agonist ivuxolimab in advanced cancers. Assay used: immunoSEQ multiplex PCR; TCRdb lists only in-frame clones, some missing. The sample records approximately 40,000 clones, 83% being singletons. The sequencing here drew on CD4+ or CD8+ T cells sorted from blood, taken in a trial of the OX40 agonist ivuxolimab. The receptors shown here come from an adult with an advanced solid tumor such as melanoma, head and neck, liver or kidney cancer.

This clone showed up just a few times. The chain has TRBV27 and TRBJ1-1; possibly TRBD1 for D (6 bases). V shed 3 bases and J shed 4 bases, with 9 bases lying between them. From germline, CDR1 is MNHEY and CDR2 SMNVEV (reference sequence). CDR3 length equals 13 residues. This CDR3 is CASSLPGVTEAFF. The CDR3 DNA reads TGTGCCAGCAGTTTGCCAGGGGTCACTGAAGCTTTCTTT.

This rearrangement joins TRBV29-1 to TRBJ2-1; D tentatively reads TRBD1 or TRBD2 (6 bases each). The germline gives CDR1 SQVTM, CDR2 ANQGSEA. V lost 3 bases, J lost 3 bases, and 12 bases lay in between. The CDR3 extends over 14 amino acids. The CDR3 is CSVDEGGNYNEQFF. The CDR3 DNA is TGCAGCGTTGATGAGGGGGGCAACTACAATGAGCAGTTCTTC.

The CDR3 region has the DNA TGTGCCAGCAGCTTAATACCTTTCTCCTACGAGCAGTACTTC. Its translation is CASSLIPFSYEQYF. This chain uses TRBV11-2 with TRBJ2-7; D is ambiguous. This CDR3 has 14 residues. The V gene lost 2 bases and the J gene lost 0 bases, with 8 bases spanning the gap. The germline V gene encodes CDR1 SGHAT and CDR2 FQNNGV.

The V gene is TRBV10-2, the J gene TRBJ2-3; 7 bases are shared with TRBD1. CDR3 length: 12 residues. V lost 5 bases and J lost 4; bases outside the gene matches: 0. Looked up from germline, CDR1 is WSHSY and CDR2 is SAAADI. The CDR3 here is CASSTGADTQYF. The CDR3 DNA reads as TGCGCCAGCAGTACAGGGGCAGATACGCAGTATTTT.

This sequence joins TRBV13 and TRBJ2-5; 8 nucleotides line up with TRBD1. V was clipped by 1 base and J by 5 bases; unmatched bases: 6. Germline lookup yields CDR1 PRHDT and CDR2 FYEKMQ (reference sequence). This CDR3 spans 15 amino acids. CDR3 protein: CASSLEQGAEETQYF. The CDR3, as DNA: TGTGCCAGCAGCTTAGAGCAGGGGGCGGAGGAGACCCAGTACTTC. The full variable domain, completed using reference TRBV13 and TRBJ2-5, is AAGVIQSPRHLIKEKRETATLKCYPIPRHDTVYWYQQGPGQDPQFLISFYEKMQSDKGSIPDRFSAQQFSDYHSELNMSSLELGDSALYFCASSLEQGAEETQYFGPGTRLLVL.

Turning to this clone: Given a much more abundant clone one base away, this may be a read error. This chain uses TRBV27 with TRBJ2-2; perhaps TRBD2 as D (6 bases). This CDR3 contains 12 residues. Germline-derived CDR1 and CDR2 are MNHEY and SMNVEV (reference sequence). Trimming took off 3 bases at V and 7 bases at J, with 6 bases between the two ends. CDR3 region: CASSLGGGELFF. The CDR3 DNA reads TGTGCCAGCAGTTTGGGGGGCGGGGAGCTGTTTTTT.

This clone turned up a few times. The CDR3, as DNA: TGTGCCAGCAAACCGCCGGCTGGGGCCAACGTCCTGACTTTC. Its protein product is CASKPPAGANVLTF. This sequence joins TRBV6-1 and TRBJ2-6; no reliable D call. The CDR3 runs to 14 residues. V was cut by 7 bases and J by 2 bases, with 9 bases left in between. Germline CDR1 is MNHNS and CDR2 is SASEGT.

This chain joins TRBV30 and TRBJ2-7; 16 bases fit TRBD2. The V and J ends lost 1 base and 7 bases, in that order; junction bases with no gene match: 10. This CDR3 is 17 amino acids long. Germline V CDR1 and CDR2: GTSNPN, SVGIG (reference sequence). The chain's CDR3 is CAWSGGTSGGADGEQYF. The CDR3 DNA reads TGTGCCTGGAGTGGAGGGACTAGCGGGGGGGCAGATGGGGAGCAGTACTTC.

For the CDR3, the DNA is TGCGCCAGCAGCTCTCCGGACACTCCGACCTACGAGCAGTACTTC. Protein product: CASSSPDTPTYEQYF. The gene calls are TRBV5-1 and TRBJ2-7; possible D gene TRBD1, 5 bases. The CDR3 is 15 residues long. Germline CDR1 reads SGHRS; CDR2 reads YFSETQ. The germline V and J ends were trimmed by 3 bases and 2 bases, with 15 bases remaining between them.

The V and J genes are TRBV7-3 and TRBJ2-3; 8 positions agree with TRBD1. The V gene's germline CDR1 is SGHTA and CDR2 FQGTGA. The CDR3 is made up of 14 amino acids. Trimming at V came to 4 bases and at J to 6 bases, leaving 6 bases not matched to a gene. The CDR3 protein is CASSSQGVGDTQYF. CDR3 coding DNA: TGTGCCAGCAGCTCACAGGGGGTTGGGGATACGCAGTATTTT.

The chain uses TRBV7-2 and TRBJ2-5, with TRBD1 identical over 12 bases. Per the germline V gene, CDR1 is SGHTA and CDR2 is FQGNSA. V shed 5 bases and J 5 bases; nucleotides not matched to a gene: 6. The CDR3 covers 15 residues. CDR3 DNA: TGTGCCAGCAGCCCCGGGACAGGGGGCGTTGAGACCCAGTACTTC. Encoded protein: CASSPGTGGVETQYF.

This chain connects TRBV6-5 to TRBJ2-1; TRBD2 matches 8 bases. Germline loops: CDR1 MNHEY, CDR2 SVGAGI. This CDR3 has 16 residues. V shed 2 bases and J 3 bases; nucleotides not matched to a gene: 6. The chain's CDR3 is CASSYDGSGVYNEQFF. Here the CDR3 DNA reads TGTGCCAGCAGTTACGACGGTAGCGGGGTCTACAATGAGCAGTTCTTC.

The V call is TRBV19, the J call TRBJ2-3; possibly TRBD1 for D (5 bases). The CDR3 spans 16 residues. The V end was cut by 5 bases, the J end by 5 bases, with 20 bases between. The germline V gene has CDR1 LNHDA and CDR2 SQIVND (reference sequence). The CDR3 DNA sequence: TGTGCCAGTAGTTTCCAGGGTTCCCGAACGGAAGATACGCAGTATTTT. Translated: CASSFQGSRTEDTQYF.

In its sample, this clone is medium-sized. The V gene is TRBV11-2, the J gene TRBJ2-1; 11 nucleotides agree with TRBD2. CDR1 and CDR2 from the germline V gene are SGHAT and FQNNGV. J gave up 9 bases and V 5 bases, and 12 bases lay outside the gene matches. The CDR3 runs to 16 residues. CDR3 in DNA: TGTGCCAGCAGCGAGACTAGCGGGGCTGGGGGAGGTGAGCAGTTCTTC. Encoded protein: CASSETSGAGGGEQFF.

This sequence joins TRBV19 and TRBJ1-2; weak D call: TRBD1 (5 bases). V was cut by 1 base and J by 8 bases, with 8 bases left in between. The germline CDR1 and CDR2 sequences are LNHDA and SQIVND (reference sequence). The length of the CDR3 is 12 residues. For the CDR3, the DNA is TGTGCCAGTAGTATAGGTAGGGACGGCTACACCTTC. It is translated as CASSIGRDGYTF.

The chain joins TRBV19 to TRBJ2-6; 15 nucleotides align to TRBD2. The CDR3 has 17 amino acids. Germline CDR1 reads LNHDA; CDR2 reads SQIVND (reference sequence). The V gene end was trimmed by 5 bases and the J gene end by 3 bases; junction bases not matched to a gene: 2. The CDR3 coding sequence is TGTGCCAGTAGTGTGGGACTAGCGGGAGGTGGGGCCAACGTCCTGACTTTC. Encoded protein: CASSVGLAGGGANVLTF.

This chain's CDR3 is CASSSDVEQFF. The CDR3, as DNA: TGTGCCAGCAGCTCAGATGTTGAGCAGTTCTTC. The rearrangement joins TRBV7-9 to TRBJ2-1; D is unresolved. The germline V and J ends were trimmed by 4 bases and 9 bases, with 7 bases remaining between them. CDR1 is SEHNR, CDR2 FQNEAQ, per germline (reference sequence). The CDR3 loop spans 11 amino acids. The full variable domain, in which reference TRBV7-9 and TRBJ2-1 provide the parts outside the CDR3, is DTGVSQNPRHKITKRGQNVTFRCDPISEHNRLYWYRQTLGQGPEFLTYFQNEAQLEKSRLLSDRFSAERPKGSFSTLEIQRTEQGDSAMYLCASSSDVEQFFGPGTRLTVL.